Presented here are 8 T cell receptor beta chains from one specimen sequenced in a study of CD8+ T cells in alopecia areata. RNA was extracted and reverse transcribed into cDNA as the sequencing template. Only in-frame clones appear in the TCRdb table, and some are missing; sequencing was by immunoSEQ multiplex PCR. The repertoire holds around 140,000 clones, with about 47% as singletons. The material was CD4+ T cells sorted from blood, obtained at week 0. The receptors derive from a human donor with alopecia areata.

This chain joins TRBV4-1 and TRBJ2-7; 7 bases agree with TRBD1. Trimming cost V 0 bases and J 3 bases; bases outside gene matches: 5. The germline CDR1 and CDR2 sequences are MGHRA and YSYEKL. The CDR3 length is 15 residues. In DNA form, the CDR3 reads TGCGCCAGCAGCCAAGAAGGGACAGTCCTCTACGAGCAGTACTTC. This gives the protein CASSQEGTVLYEQYF.

This clone was detected once. V is TRBV5-4 and J is TRBJ1-1; D is ambiguous. There are 13 residues in the CDR3. CDR1 SGHNT and CDR2 YYREEE come from the germline V gene (reference sequence). V gave up 0 bases and J gave up 9 bases, with 12 bases separating them. The CDR3 DNA follows: TGTGCCAGCAGCTTGGGGGCAGAATATCAAGCTTTCTTT. Protein: CASSLGAEYQAFF.

This rearrangement joins TRBV29-1 to TRBJ2-6; TRBD1 might be the D (6 bases). The CDR3 loop spans 16 amino acids. Germline V gene data show CDR1 as SQVTM and CDR2 as ANQGSEA. With 6 bases removed from V and 4 bases from J, the gap between germline ends came to 19 bases. CDR3 sequence (DNA): TGCAGCGTCGCGCTGGACTGGGGGCAAGGGGCCAACGTCCTGACTTTC. This sequence encodes CSVALDWGQGANVLTF.

V usage is TRBV7-9 and J usage is TRBJ2-1; the match to TRBD2 covers 15 bases. V trimming: 3 bases; J trimming: 9 bases; junction bases outside the gene matches: 12. CDR1 is SEHNR, CDR2 FQNEAQ, per germline (reference sequence). This CDR3 is 18 amino acids long. CDR3 sequence (DNA): TGTGCCAGCAGCTTCTATCGGACTAGCGGGAGGGCTGGTGCTGAGCAGTTCTTC. Its translation: CASSFYRTSGRAGAEQFF. The complete variable domain, with remaining parts taken from reference TRBV7-9 and TRBJ2-1, reads DTGVSQNPRHKITKRGQNVTFRCDPISEHNRLYWYRQTLGQGPEFLTYFQNEAQLEKSRLLSDRFSAERPKGSFSTLEIQRTEQGDSAMYLCASSFYRTSGRAGAEQFFGPGTRLTVL.

This clone has more than one count but fewer than ten. The chain joins TRBV14 to TRBJ2-1; possibly TRBD1 for D (5 bases). This CDR3 comprises 13 residues. Germline values: CDR1 SGHDN, CDR2 FVKESK. The V gene lost 0 bases and the J gene lost 10 bases, with 10 bases spanning the gap. This CDR3 reads CASSQDRGYEQFF. CDR3 DNA: TGTGCCAGCAGCCAAGATAGGGGTTACGAGCAGTTCTTC.

This clone was seen only a few times. The CDR3 sequence is CAWSGGRETQYF. CDR3 DNA sequence: TGTGCCTGGAGTGGGGGGCGCGAGACCCAGTACTTC. V is TRBV30 and J is TRBJ2-5, with D maybe TRBD1 (6 bases). Trimming stripped 1 base from V and 5 bases from J, with 8 bases between. Germline lookup yields CDR1 GTSNPN and CDR2 SVGIG (reference sequence). This CDR3 is built from 12 residues.

This chain uses TRBV28 with TRBJ1-2, with no clear D. The CDR3 is 13 amino acids. Trimming removed 2 bases from V and 4 bases from J, with 8 bases in between. Germline V CDR1 and CDR2: MDHEN, SYDVKM. CDR3 in amino acids: CASSLEGGYGYTF. The CDR3 DNA reads TGTGCCAGCAGTTTAGAGGGCGGCTATGGCTACACCTTC.

The sample holds a few counts of this clone. V usage is TRBV29-1 and J usage is TRBJ2-1, with a weak D call TRBD2 (6 bases). Germline assignment: CDR1 SQVTM and CDR2 ANQGSEA. The ends were cut back, 4 bases at V and 6 bases at J, with 22 bases in the middle. CDR3 length: 16 residues. This CDR3 is CSVANGLGGAFNEQFF. CDR3 coding DNA: TGCAGCGTTGCAAATGGTCTAGGCGGGGCCTTCAATGAGCAGTTCTTC.